These T cell receptor beta chains were read from a single sample in a study of radiotherapy plus CTLA-4 blockade in lung cancer. Libraries were prepared by immunoSEQ multiplex PCR; TCRdb keeps only in-frame clonotypes and omits some of them. The sample yields roughly 54,000 clones, roughly 80% seen once. The input for sequencing was peripheral blood, taken from a patient treated with radiotherapy plus ipilimumab. These receptors were obtained from a human donor with non-small cell lung cancer who had a partial response to radiotherapy plus ipilimumab. The CDR3 runs from the conserved cysteine through the conserved F or W. Fields, in order: clone size, D gene, J gene, V gene, CDR3 DNA, CDR3 protein. D genes are given only for firm matches. Size is omitted from some rows. Given values are once, few, many or a class for expanded clones.

NA | TRBD1 | TRBJ2-7 | TRBV5-1 | TGCGCCAGCAGCTTGGGGACAGGAATGCCCTACGAGCAGTACTTC | CASSLGTGMPYEQYF
NA | NA | TRBJ1-6 | TRBV6-1 | TGTGCCAGCAGTGTCCCTAGTTCACCCCTCCACTTT | CASSVPSSPLHF
NA | TRBD2 | TRBJ2-2 | TRBV18 | TGTGCCAGCTCGCCGCAGAGACTAGCGATCACCGGGGAGCTGTTTTTT | CASSPQRLAITGELFF
few | TRBD2 | TRBJ2-1 | TRBV27 | TGTGCCAGCAGTTCCAGCGGGGGGGTGGATGAGCAGTTCTTC | CASSSSGGVDEQFF
NA | TRBD1 | TRBJ1-6 | TRBV5-1 | TGCGCCAGCAGCTTGGACAGGGGAGATTCACCCCTCCACTTT | CASSLDRGDSPLHF
NA | NA | TRBJ2-3 | TRBV5-1 | TGCGCCAGCAGCTTGGGAGGGGGAACAGATACGCAGTATTTT | CASSLGGGTDTQYF
NA | NA | TRBJ2-7 | TRBV18 | TGCGCCAGCTCCCCAATCACCGGTTTCTACGAGCAGTACTTC | CASSPITGFYEQYF
few | NA | TRBJ1-1 | TRBV11-2 | TGTGCCAGCAGCAACGTGGGGGGGGCTGAAGCTTTCTTT | CASSNVGGAEAFF
NA | NA | TRBJ2-7 | TRBV6-1 | TGTGCCAGCAGGAGATCGACAGTCTCCTACGAGCAGTACTTC | CASRRSTVSYEQYF
NA | NA | TRBJ2-3 | TRBV30 | TGTGCCTTCTTAGACGGGTATGGTACAGATACGCAGTATTTT | CAFLDGYGTDTQYF
NA | TRBD1 | TRBJ2-7 | TRBV7-8 | TGTGCCAGCAGCTTACGGGACAGGGCCTACGAGCAGTACTTC | CASSLRDRAYEQYF
NA | TRBD1 | TRBJ1-4 | TRBV18 | TGTGCCAGCTCACCTATCCAGGGGGCAACTAATGAAAAACTGTTTTTT | CASSPIQGATNEKLFF
NA | TRBD1 | TRBJ1-2 | TRBV19 | TGTGCCAGTAGTAGCCGGGACAGGGGTCTACGTGGCTACACCTTC | CASSSRDRGLRGYTF
NA | TRBD2 | TRBJ2-3 | TRBV27 | TGTGCCAGCAGTCCCCTAGCGGGGGGCCCCACAGATACGCAGTATTTT | CASSPLAGGPTDTQYF
NA | TRBD2 | TRBJ2-5 | TRBV5-1 | TGCGCCAGCAGCCCATCGGTAGCGGGGGGGTACCAAGAGACCCAGTACTTC | CASSPSVAGGYQETQYF
NA | NA | TRBJ2-3 | TRBV10-1 | TGCGCCAGCAGTGAGTCACCGGGGAGCACAGATACGCAGTATTTT | CASSESPGSTDTQYF
once | TRBD2 | TRBJ2-1 | TRBV4-2 | TGTGCCAGCAGACCCGATCTAGCGGGGATTTACAATGAGCAGTTCTTC | CASRPDLAGIYNEQFF
NA | NA | TRBJ2-3 | TRBV28 | TGTGCCAGCAGTTTATTGCAGGGATTTGGCACAGATACGCAGTATTTT | CASSLLQGFGTDTQYF
once | NA | TRBJ1-2 | TRBV5-1 | TGCGCCAGCAGCTTGGGAGACATCTATGGCTACACCTTC | CASSLGDIYGYTF
NA | NA | TRBJ2-2 | TRBV4-2 | TGTGCCAGCAGCCAAGCTACCGGGGAGCTGTTTTTT | CASSQATGELFF
NA | TRBD1 | TRBJ2-4 | TRBV9 | TGTGCCAGCAGCGGGGGGACAGGGAGAGTCATTCAGTACTTC | CASSGGTGRVIQYF
NA | NA | TRBJ1-5 | TRBV6-1 | TGTGCCAGCAGTATAGATGACACTAGCAATCAGCCCCAGCATTTT | CASSIDDTSNQPQHF
NA | TRBD1 | TRBJ2-7 | TRBV14 | TGTGCCAGCAGCCAGATAGGGGGCCACGAGCAGTACTTC | CASSQIGGHEQYF
NA | NA | TRBJ1-2 | TRBV6-1 | TGTGCCAGCAGCCCGAGAAACTATGGCTACACCTTC | CASSPRNYGYTF
NA | TRBD1 | TRBJ2-7 | TRBV5-4 | TGTGCCAGCAGCCTAGGACAGGGGACCCTCCGCGAGCAGTACTTC | CASSLGQGTLREQYF
NA | NA | TRBJ1-1 | TRBV6-1 | TGTGCCAGCACGGGAGGGACTGAAGCTTTCTTT | CASTGGTEAFF
once | TRBD1 | TRBJ1-5 | TRBV7-2 | TGTGCCAGCAGCTCCGGGACAGGGGGACAGCCCCAGCATTTT | CASSSGTGGQPQHF
once | NA | TRBJ1-4 | TRBV7-2 | TGTGCCAGCAGTTTAGGGGCAGGGAAAGGTGTAGATCTGTTTTTT | CASSLGAGKGVDLFF
NA | NA | TRBJ1-6 | TRBV7-9 | TGTGCCAGCAGCTTAGGGGCCCCTTCACCCCTCCACTTT | CASSLGAPSPLHF
medium-sized | NA | TRBJ1-6 | TRBV5-4 | TGTGCCAGCACCGACTCGGGGTTGGATTCACCCCTCCACTTT | CASTDSGLDSPLHF
NA | TRBD1 | TRBJ1-2 | TRBV6-1 | TGTGCCAGCAGTCCGGGACAGTACTATGGCTACACCTTC | CASSPGQYYGYTF
NA | NA | TRBJ1-3 | TRBV9 | TGTGCCAGCAGCGTAGACCCCAGCTCTGGAAACACCATATATTTT | CASSVDPSSGNTIYF
NA | TRBD2 | TRBJ2-2 | TRBV18 | TGTGCCAGCTCCTCAACTAGCGGGGCGAACACCGGGGAGCTGTTTTTT | CASSSTSGANTGELFF
NA | NA | TRBJ1-4 | TRBV7-4 | TGTGCCAGCAGCCCCTCAGATAATGAAAAACTGTTTTTT | CASSPSDNEKLFF
NA | TRBD1 | TRBJ1-2 | TRBV4-1 | TGCGCCAGCAGCCAATTGGGACAGGTCTATGGCTACACCTTC | CASSQLGQVYGYTF
NA | NA | TRBJ1-1 | TRBV5-4 | TGTGCCAGCAGCGAGGGACTCATGAACACTGAAGCTTTCTTT | CASSEGLMNTEAFF
few | NA | TRBJ2-2 | TRBV5-1 | TGCGCCAGCAGCGTGGGGGTTACAGGGTCGACCGGGGAGCTGTTTTTT | CASSVGVTGSTGELFF